This paragraph reports one T cell receptor (beta chain). The antigen is not known. The data were obtained in a study of cytomegalovirus exposure and HLA in healthy donors. Study-wide results and caveats: CMV serostatus was the only immune exposure information that was available. Both high specificity and high sensitivity reportedly marked the classifier's diagnosis of cytomegalovirus status.

The primer mix had 60 Vbeta and 13 Jbeta primers. Libraries were prepared by immunoSEQ multiplex PCR; TCRdb keeps only in-frame clonotypes and omits some of them. Among 85,000 to 100,000 clones, about 85% were seen once, and the ten largest hold 3% to 4.5%. Germline trimming cut 4 bases from V and 4 bases from J; bases unmatched to any gene: 4. Germline assignment: CDR1 MNHEY and CDR2 SVGAGI. CDR3 length: 14 amino acids. V gene TRBV6-5 combines with J gene TRBJ1-2; 9 bases line up with TRBD1. Input material: PBMCs. The receptor was derived from a female donor in good health and CMV-seropositive. The CDR3 reads CASSSGTGSYGYTF. DNA of the CDR3: TGTGCCAGCAGTTCCGGGACAGGGTCCTATGGCTACACCTTC.